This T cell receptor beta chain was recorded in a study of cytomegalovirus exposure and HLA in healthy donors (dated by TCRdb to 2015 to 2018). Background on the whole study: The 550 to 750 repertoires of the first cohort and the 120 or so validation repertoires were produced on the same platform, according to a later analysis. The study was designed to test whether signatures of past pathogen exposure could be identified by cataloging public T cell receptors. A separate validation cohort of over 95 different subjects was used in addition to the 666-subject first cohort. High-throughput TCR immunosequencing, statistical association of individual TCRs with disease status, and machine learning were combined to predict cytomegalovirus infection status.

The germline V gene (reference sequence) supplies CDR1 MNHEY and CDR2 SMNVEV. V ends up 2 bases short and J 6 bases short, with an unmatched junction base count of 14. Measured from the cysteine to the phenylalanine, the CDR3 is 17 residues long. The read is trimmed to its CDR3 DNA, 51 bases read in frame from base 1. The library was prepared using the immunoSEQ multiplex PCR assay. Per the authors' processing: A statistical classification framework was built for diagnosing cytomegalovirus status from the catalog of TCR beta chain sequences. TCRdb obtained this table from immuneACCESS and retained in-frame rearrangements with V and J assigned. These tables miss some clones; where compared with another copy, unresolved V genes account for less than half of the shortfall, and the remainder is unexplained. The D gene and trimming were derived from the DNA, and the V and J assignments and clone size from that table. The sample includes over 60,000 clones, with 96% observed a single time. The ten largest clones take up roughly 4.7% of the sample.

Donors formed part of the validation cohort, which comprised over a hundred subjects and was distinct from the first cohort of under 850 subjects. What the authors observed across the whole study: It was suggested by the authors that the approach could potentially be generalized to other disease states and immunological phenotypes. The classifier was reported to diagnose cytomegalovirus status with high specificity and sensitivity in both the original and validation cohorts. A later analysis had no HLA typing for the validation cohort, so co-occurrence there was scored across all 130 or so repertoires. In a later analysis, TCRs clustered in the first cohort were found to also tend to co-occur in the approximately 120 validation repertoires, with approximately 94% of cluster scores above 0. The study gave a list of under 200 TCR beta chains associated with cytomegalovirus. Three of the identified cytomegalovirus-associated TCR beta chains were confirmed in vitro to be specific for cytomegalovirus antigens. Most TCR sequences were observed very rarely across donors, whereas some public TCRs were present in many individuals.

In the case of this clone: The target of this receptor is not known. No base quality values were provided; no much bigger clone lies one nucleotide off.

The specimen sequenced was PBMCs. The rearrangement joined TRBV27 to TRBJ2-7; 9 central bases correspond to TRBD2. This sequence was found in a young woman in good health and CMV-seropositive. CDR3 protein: CASSLIGLGLANREQYF. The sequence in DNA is TGTGCCAGCAGTTTAATAGGCCTCGGACTAGCGAATCGCGAGCAGTACTTC.